The T cell receptor (beta chain) under discussion was sequenced for a study of spatial heterogeneity in lung cancer (dated by TCRdb to about 2019). With respect to the entire study: Samples were obtained from approximately 77 patients with early-stage, untreated non-small cell lung cancer from the lung TRACERx cohort. Beta-chain transcripts were consistently detected in greater numbers than alpha-chain transcripts, which likely reflects a higher abundance of beta-chain transcripts. The study linked features of the TCR repertoire to counts of nonsynonymous mutations, which were determined by whole-exome sequencing of tumor tissue. Follow-up PBMC samples were sequenced whenever available, and the median time to follow-up was 2 to 3 years after resection. In non-small cell lung cancer, the study quantitatively compared TCR alpha and beta repertoires across several tumor regions, matched nontumor lung, and blood. In the raw uncorrected reads, each unique combination of TCR and UMI appeared more than ten times on average. Both alpha and beta chains were TCR-sequenced in samples taken at surgery, namely 220 tumor regions, approximately 66 matched nontumor lung samples and about 54 PBMC samples.

According to the study, the label for this sample's time point signals: blood at routine non-recurrence follow-up after resection. TCR sequencing used whole RNA extracted from tumor and nontumor lung tissue, or from cryopreserved PBMC samples, without cell sorting. Only patients for whom sufficient RNA was available from at least two tumor regions were selected for TCR sequencing. Concerning this clonotype: Its target antigen remains unknown. Base qualities are missing; no much larger clone stands one base away.

Broad study findings and their caveats: Ubiquitous expanded tumor TCRs were detected in blood more often at tumor resection than at routine follow-up. Only about 15 patients were included in comparisons of baseline and follow-up blood repertoires. Confirming at a functional level the hypothesis that regional TCRs recognize regional mutations was considered to require additional single-cell paired TCR alpha and beta sequencing.

Library method: 5' RACE. Instrument used: NextSeq 500. The TCR library protocol attached a unique molecular identifier to each TCR cDNA molecule to allow correction of PCR and sequencing errors. The authors' analysis ran thus. Decombinator tools were used for TCR identification, UMI-based error correction and CDR3 extraction. TCRs above a frequency of 2 per 1,000, corresponding to the top 1% of the tumor frequency distribution, were defined as expanded. Rényi diversity was computed with the R vegan package after subsampling each repertoire 100 times to 5,000 TCRs. CDR3 similarity networks were built from amino acid triplet string-kernel similarity, connecting CDR3s with pairwise similarity above 0.82. Using fastp trimming at Q25 and MiXCR clonotype assembly, TCRdb reanalyzed the public sequencing data and kept in-frame beta chains. A single entry per CDR3 protein holds the most common genes and DNA from its merged rows. Clone size and V and J calls follow TCRdb, not the original study. The sample yields 110,000 or so distinct CDR3 sequences; more than 10% were counted once. The leading ten clones occupy 20% to 25% of the sample.

Sequencing used PBMCs, obtained at follow-up. The sequence was collected from a female donor with early-stage non-small cell lung cancer.

For the CDR3, the sequence is CASGNKFIYTDTQYF. The DNA is as follows: TGCGCCAGCGGAAACAAGTTCATCTACACAGATACGCAGTATTTT. The sequence joins TRBV23-1 to TRBJ2-3, with no confident D gene call. TRBV23-1 is classed as an ORF, of uncertain function. Reading from cysteine to phenylalanine, the CDR3 counts 15 amino acids. Only the CDR3 DNA stays, 45 bases, in frame from base 1. V and J lose 8 bases and 2 bases, and a span of 17 bases separates them.